Sequencing of this TCR beta chain was carried out in a study of vaccination and CD4 T cells after COVID-19. Overall study context: Control cultures received a CEFX pool, an HIV-1 Nef pool, or no peptide.

Regarding treatment: approximately nine-day PBMC culture with coronavirus spike peptide pools or control peptides (ViraFEST assay). Comment on this clonotype: The antigen is unknown.

The V gene's germline CDR1 is MNHEY and CDR2 SVGEGT. This CDR3 region has 17 residues. V lost 0 bases and J 3 bases, leaving 12 bases between the germline ends. Sequenced with the Oncomine TCR Beta short-read assay was DNA taken from cultured CD4+ T cells. From the PCR reads, TCRdb called clonotypes with MiXCR, one entry per CDR3 protein. The table has some 11,000 distinct CDR3 sequences, approximately 58% seen once; the top ten hold roughly 7.2%. The receptor was derived from a human donor who had recovered from COVID-19. The input for sequencing was CD4+ T cells from blood, cultured in vitro, taken before SARS-CoV-2 vaccination. The chain is built from TRBV6-2 or TRBV6-3 and TRBJ2-6; perhaps TRBD2 as D (5 bases). The CDR3 bases are TGTGCCAGCAGTTACTCGTCCATGGGAGTTGGGGCCAACGTCCTGACTTTC. Its protein product is CASSYSSMGVGANVLTF.